The 27 T cell receptor beta chains below come from one sample, sequenced in a study of blood T cells in healthy people across ages. For the second PCR, which ran for roughly 7 to 11 cycles, a sample-barcoded 5' primer and a J-beta primer mix were used. TCRdb processed the 5' RACE reads anew with MiXCR; each CDR3 protein has one entry. The table lists about 1,500,000 distinct CDR3 sequences, approximately 42% of them singletons, with 7% to 9.5% in the top ten. The sequenced material came from blood. The receptors come from a woman between 18 and 30 years old in good health.

The rearrangement uses TRBV12-3 or TRBV12-4 and TRBJ1-1, with 8 bases lining up with TRBD1. The V segment lost 6 bases and the J segment 4 bases; nucleotides outside the gene matches: 4. The CDR3 consists of 13 residues. The CDR3 here is CASRTTGVTEAFF. CDR3 nucleotides: TGTGCCAGCAGGACGACAGGGGTCACTGAAGCTTTCTTT.

The chain uses TRBV29-1 and TRBJ2-1; D is perhaps TRBD1 (6 bases). CDR3 size: 16 residues. The germline gives CDR1 SQVTM, CDR2 ANQGSEA. Trimming left V 6 bases short and J 5 bases short, with 23 bases between. In DNA form, the CDR3 reads TGCAGCGTCGCCTCCACCAGGGGTAAAAGGAACAATGAGCAGTTCTTC. The encoded protein is CSVASTRGKRNNEQFF.

This chain joins TRBV20-1 and TRBJ1-2; D unresolved. The germline CDR1 and CDR2 sequences are DFQATT and SNEGSKA (reference sequence). There are 13 residues in the CDR3. Between the trimmed V and J ends, which lost 4 bases and 2 bases, there was a span of 11 bases. The CDR3, as DNA: TGCAGTGCTATTCTAGCGGGGAACTATGGCTACACCTTC. This gives the protein CSAILAGNYGYTF.

This sequence joins TRBV7-8 and TRBJ2-2, with TRBD2 as a possible D gene (6 bases). Germline values: CDR1 SGHVS, CDR2 FQNEAQ. This CDR3 contains 15 residues. Trimming cost V 5 bases and J 5 bases, with 15 bases left between them. The DNA of the CDR3 is TGTGCCAGCAGCGCAGCCTGGGGGGTTACCGGGGAGCTGTTTTTT. It codes for CASSAAWGVTGELFF.

The J gene is TRBJ2-3, the V gene TRBV13; the D is unclear. This CDR3 spans 12 amino acids. Looked up from germline, CDR1 is PRHDT and CDR2 is FYEKMQ (reference sequence). The ends were cut back, 4 bases at V and 6 bases at J, with 8 bases in the middle. The CDR3: CASSSGWDTQYF. Here the CDR3 DNA reads TGTGCCAGCAGCTCCGGCTGGGATACGCAGTATTTT.

The chain uses TRBV29-1 and TRBJ1-1; D perhaps matches TRBD1 (5 bases). This CDR3 spans 14 amino acids. The V end was cut by 8 bases, the J end by 1 base, with 17 bases between. The germline gives CDR1 SQVTM, CDR2 ANQGSEA. CDR3 bases: TGCAGCTCCCAAGCCCCCGGGACGAACACTGAAGCTTTCTTT. Its protein product is CSSQAPGTNTEAFF.

This clonotype was recorded once. The chain couples TRBV10-3 to TRBJ1-1; D uncertain. The germline V gene has CDR1 ENHRY and CDR2 SYGVKD. The V gene lost 3 bases and the J gene lost 1 base, with 9 bases spanning the gap. The CDR3 is 14 amino acids. CDR3 nucleotides: TGTGCCATCAGTGATCTTGGGCCGAACACTGAAGCTTTCTTT. Translating gives CAISDLGPNTEAFF.

This clonotype was counted many times. The gene calls are TRBV3-1 and TRBJ2-1, with 12 bases matching TRBD2. This CDR3 contains 16 residues. Per the germline V gene, CDR1 is LGHDT and CDR2 is YNNKEL (reference sequence). V was clipped by 3 bases and J by 6 bases; unmatched bases: 6. The CDR3 DNA is TGTGCCAGCAGCCACCCACTAGCGGGAGGTATCAATGAGCAGTTCTTC. Protein sequence: CASSHPLAGGINEQFF.

This clonotype was seen only a few times. The rearrangement uses TRBV7-8 and TRBJ1-1; possibly TRBD1 for D (5 bases). CDR3 length equals 14 residues. Deletions cut 1 base from V and 4 bases from J, with 10 bases between. In germline, CDR1 is SGHVS, CDR2 FQNEAQ. The CDR3 DNA sequence: TGTGCCAGCAGCTTAGTCAGGGAGGCCACTGAAGCTTTCTTT. Protein: CASSLVREATEAFF.

The gene calls are TRBV7-2 and TRBJ2-1, with a tentative D call TRBD1 (5 bases). The end of the DNA aligns better with TRBJ2-7, so the J call may be wrong. This CDR3 has 13 amino acids. The germline CDR1 and CDR2 sequences are SGHTA and FQGNSA. CDR3 residues: CASSLATVNEQYF. The DNA for the CDR3 is TGTGCCAGCAGCTTAGCGACAGTCAATGAGCAGTACTTC.

The chain links TRBV27 to TRBJ2-1; maybe TRBD2 (6 bases). Germline V gives CDR1 MNHEY, CDR2 SMNVEV (reference sequence). Between the trimmed V and J ends, which lost 5 bases and 7 bases, there was a span of 24 bases. The CDR3 sequence is 17 residues long. Here the CDR3 DNA reads TGTGCCAGCAGTCCCGCTAGCGTAAACCCCTACTTTAATGAGCAGTTCTTC. Its protein product is CASSPASVNPYFNEQFF.

This clonotype was observed a handful of times. The chain couples TRBV9 to TRBJ2-3; D is possibly TRBD1 (5 bases). From germline, CDR1 is SGDLS and CDR2 YYNGEE. This CDR3 contains 14 residues. Between the trimmed V and J ends, which lost 0 bases and 6 bases, there was a span of 11 bases. As DNA, the CDR3 is TGTGCCAGCAGCGTAGCTACTAAGGGGGATACGCAGTATTTT. Amino acid sequence: CASSVATKGDTQYF.

The V and J genes are TRBV10-3 and TRBJ1-2; 7 bases are shared with TRBD1. J gave up 3 bases and V 6 bases, and 19 bases lay outside the gene matches. Germline CDR1 is ENHRY and CDR2 is SYGVKD. The CDR3 covers 18 residues. The CDR3 loop reads CAIRRNRDSPPGDYGYTF. CDR3 nucleotides: TGTGCCATCAGACGGAACCGGGACAGCCCTCCCGGGGACTATGGCTACACCTTC.

The chain joins TRBV29-1 to TRBJ2-5; 10 bases match TRBD1. The CDR3 sequence is 15 residues long. Germline CDR1 and CDR2: SQVTM and ANQGSEA. V shed 3 bases and J 2 bases; nucleotides not matched to a gene: 6. The DNA of the CDR3 is TGCAGCGTTGATCCGACAGGGGGCTTACAAGAGACCCAGTACTTC. Translated, it gives CSVDPTGGLQETQYF.

This clonotype was observed a few times. V is TRBV28 and J is TRBJ2-5; possible D gene TRBD1, 6 bases. This CDR3 is built from 12 residues. The germline gives CDR1 MDHEN, CDR2 SYDVKM. Deletions cut 5 bases from V and 10 bases from J, with 14 bases between. CDR3 sequence: CASSGKTGLQYF. The CDR3 DNA reads as TGTGCCAGCAGTGGGAAAACAGGGCTCCAGTACTTC.

The V call is TRBV29-1, the J call TRBJ2-5, with 8 bases lining up with TRBD2. The CDR3 runs to 13 residues. V lost 4 bases to trimming and J lost 5 bases; unmatched junction nucleotides: 6. Per germline, CDR1 SQVTM and CDR2 ANQGSEA. The DNA for the CDR3 is TGCAGCGTTGCTGCGGGGGGCCGGGAGACCCAGTACTTC. Protein: CSVAAGGRETQYF. Filled out from reference TRBV29-1 and TRBJ2-5, the complete variable domain reads SAVISQKPSRDICQRGTSLTIQCQVDSQVTMMFWYRQQPGQSLTLIATANQGSEATYESGFVIDKFPISRPNLTFSTLTVSNMSPEDSSIYLCSVAAGGRETQYFGPGTRLLVL.

The chain links TRBV4-1 to TRBJ1-5; 7 bases map to TRBD1. Germline values: CDR1 MGHRA, CDR2 YSYEKL. The CDR3 runs to 15 residues. V was clipped by 0 bases and J by 6 bases; unmatched bases: 5. The CDR3 here is CASSQEGEGAQPQHF. The CDR3, as DNA: TGCGCCAGCAGCCAAGAGGGGGAGGGGGCTCAGCCCCAGCATTTT.

This clonotype was seen more than once but under ten times. V usage is TRBV4-1 and J usage is TRBJ2-5, with D uncertain. From germline, CDR1 is MGHRA and CDR2 YSYEKL. V lost 0 bases and J lost 13, with 12 bases in between. The CDR3 runs to 12 residues. The CDR3 DNA sequence: TGCGCCAGCAGCCAAGAAAATAGAATACTGTACTTC. This translates into CASSQENRILYF.

The rearrangement links TRBV6-1 to TRBJ2-5; 8 nucleotides line up with TRBD2. Germline loops: CDR1 MNHNS, CDR2 SASEGT. The CDR3 length is 16 residues. V trimming: 7 bases; J trimming: 7 bases; junction bases outside the gene matches: 17. The CDR3 coding sequence is TGTGCCAGCACCAAGGGGGGGACTAGTGGGGGAGGGACCCAGTACTTC. This translates into CASTKGGTSGGGTQYF.

This clonotype has only a few counts. This rearrangement joins TRBV2 to TRBJ2-3, with TRBD2 matching over 7 bases. The germline CDR1 and CDR2 sequences are SNHLY and FYNNEI. Germline trimming cut 2 bases from V and 4 bases from J; bases unmatched to any gene: 15. The CDR3 sequence is 18 residues long. The CDR3 coding sequence is TGTGCCAGCAGTGAACCCGAATTCACTAGCGCAAGTTCAGATACGCAGTATTTT. Protein product: CASSEPEFTSASSDTQYF.

The chain couples TRBV9 to TRBJ1-2, with TRBD1 matching over 8 bases. CDR3 length: 13 residues. Unmatched junction bases numbered 7, after V lost 4 bases and J lost 8 bases. CDR1 is SGDLS and CDR2 is YYNGEE in the germline V gene. The CDR3 is CASSLDREEGYTF. The CDR3 nucleotides read TGTGCCAGCAGCCTGGACAGGGAGGAAGGCTACACCTTC.

This clonotype appeared a few times. This chain connects TRBV10-3 to TRBJ2-3, with TRBD2 identical over 14 bases. Germline V gene data show CDR1 as ENHRY and CDR2 as SYGVKD. V lost 6 bases to trimming and J lost 5 bases; unmatched junction nucleotides: 7. CDR3 length: 16 residues. This CDR3 is CAIRRGLAGAGDTQYF. The CDR3, as DNA: TGTGCCATCAGGCGGGGACTAGCGGGAGCGGGAGATACGCAGTATTTT.

This clonotype was counted at least ten times. J is TRBJ2-6 and V is TRBV3-1, with D possibly matching TRBD2 (5 bases). Trimming took off 3 bases at V and 2 bases at J, with 5 bases between the two ends. The CDR3 is 14 amino acids. Germline CDR1 is LGHDT and CDR2 is YNNKEL (reference sequence). Here the CDR3 DNA reads TGTGCCAGCAGCCAGGGAGCTGGGGCCAACGTCCTGACTTTC. Translating it yields CASSQGAGANVLTF.

This clonotype is a singleton in its sample. V usage is TRBV5-1 and J usage is TRBJ2-7; D not certain. V lost 0 bases to trimming and J lost 3 bases, with 10 bases between them. The CDR3 length is 14 residues. The V gene's germline CDR1 is SGHRS and CDR2 YFSETQ. CDR3 sequence (DNA): TGCGCCAGCAGCTTGGATTCAGCGATCTACGAGCAGTACTTC. It translates to CASSLDSAIYEQYF. Based on the CDR3 plus reference TRBV5-1 and TRBJ2-7, the full variable domain is KAGVTQTPRYLIKTRGQQVTLSCSPISGHRSVSWYQQTPGQGLQFLFEYFSETQRNKGNFPGRFSGRQFSNSRSEMNVSTLELGDSALYLCASSLDSAIYEQYFGPGTRLTVT.

The chain uses TRBV20-1 and TRBJ2-4, with 10 bases aligning to TRBD1. The CDR3 loop spans 14 amino acids. After removal of 2 bases from V and 9 bases from J, the junction contained 7 bases not matched to a gene. CDR1 and CDR2 (germline): DFQATT, SNEGSKA (reference sequence). DNA for the CDR3: TGCAGTGCTAGACCCGGGACAGGGGAAATCATTCAGTACTTC. Residues: CSARPGTGEIIQYF.

This clonotype turned up a few times. The chain has TRBV29-1 and TRBJ2-5; no definite D call. The CDR3 spans 13 residues. Looked up from germline, CDR1 is SQVTM and CDR2 is ANQGSEA. V was pared by 7 bases and J by 5 bases, with 17 bases between. The CDR3 coding sequence is TGCAGCGGGCTGGGAACCCTCGCGGAGACCCAGTACTTC. Residues: CSGLGTLAETQYF.

This clonotype came up a few times. The chain recombines TRBV10-3 with TRBJ1-2; D is undetermined. This CDR3 is 11 amino acids long. The V gene's germline CDR1 is ENHRY and CDR2 SYGVKD. The V end lost 3 bases, the J end lost 6 bases, and 5 bases lay between the germline ends. The CDR3 nucleotides read TGTGCCATCAGTGACAGCGATGGCTACACCTTC. This translates into CAISDSDGYTF.